This T cell receptor (beta chain) is from a study of T cell changes during pregnancy in multiple sclerosis. The CDR3 loop spans 15 amino acids. Trimming at V came to 4 bases and at J to 5 bases, leaving 7 bases not matched to a gene. Germline CDR1 MNHEY, CDR2 SMNVEV (reference sequence). Here immunoSEQ multiplex PCR was the method, and the copy in TCRdb shows in-frame clones only, minus some. The sample has about 120,000 clones, about 93% seen once. The receptor's source is a female donor with multiple sclerosis, enrolled in a pregnancy study. This rearrangement joins TRBV27 to TRBJ2-1, with 8 bases lining up with TRBD2. The sample was peripheral blood, taken before pregnancy. CDR3 protein: CASSSYGRVDNEQFF. The CDR3 coding sequence is TGTGCCAGCAGTTCCTACGGGAGGGTGGACAATGAGCAGTTCTTC.